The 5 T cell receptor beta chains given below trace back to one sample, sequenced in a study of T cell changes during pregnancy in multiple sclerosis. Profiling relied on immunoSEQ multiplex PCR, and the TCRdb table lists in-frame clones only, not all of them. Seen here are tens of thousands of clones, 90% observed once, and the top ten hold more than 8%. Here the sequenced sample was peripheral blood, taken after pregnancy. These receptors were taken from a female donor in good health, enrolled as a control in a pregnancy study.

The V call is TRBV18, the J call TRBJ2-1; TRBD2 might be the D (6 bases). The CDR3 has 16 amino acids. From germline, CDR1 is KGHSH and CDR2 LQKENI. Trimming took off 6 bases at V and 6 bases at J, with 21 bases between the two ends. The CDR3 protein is CASSPLGTEVFNEQFF. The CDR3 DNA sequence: TGTGCCAGCTCCCCCCTTGGGACTGAGGTTTTCAATGAGCAGTTCTTC.

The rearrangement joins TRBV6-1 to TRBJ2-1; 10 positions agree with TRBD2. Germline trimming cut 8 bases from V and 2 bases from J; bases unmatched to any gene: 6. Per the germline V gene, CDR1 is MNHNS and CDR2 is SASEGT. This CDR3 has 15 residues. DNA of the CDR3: TGTGCCAGCCCCCCGGGACTAGCGACCTACAATGAGCAGTTCTTC. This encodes CASPPGLATYNEQFF.

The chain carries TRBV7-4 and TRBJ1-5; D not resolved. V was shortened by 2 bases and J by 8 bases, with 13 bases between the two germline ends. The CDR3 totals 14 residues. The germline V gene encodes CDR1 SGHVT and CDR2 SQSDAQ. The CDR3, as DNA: TGTGCCAGCAGCTTAAGATCTTTCTATGAGCCCCAGCATTTT. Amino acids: CASSLRSFYEPQHF.

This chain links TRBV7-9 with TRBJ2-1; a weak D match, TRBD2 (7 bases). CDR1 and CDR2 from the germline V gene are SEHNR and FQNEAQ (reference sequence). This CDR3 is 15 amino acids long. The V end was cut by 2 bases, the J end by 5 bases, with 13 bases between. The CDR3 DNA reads TGTGCCAGCAGCTTAAAGGGAGGGGGGGACAATGAGCAGTTCTTC. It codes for CASSLKGGGDNEQFF.

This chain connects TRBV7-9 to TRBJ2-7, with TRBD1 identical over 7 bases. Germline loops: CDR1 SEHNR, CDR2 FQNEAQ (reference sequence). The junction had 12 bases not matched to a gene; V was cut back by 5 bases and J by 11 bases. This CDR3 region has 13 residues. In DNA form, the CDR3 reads TGTGCCAGCAGCCCTGGGTTGCAAGGACAGGAGTACTTC. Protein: CASSPGLQGQEYF.